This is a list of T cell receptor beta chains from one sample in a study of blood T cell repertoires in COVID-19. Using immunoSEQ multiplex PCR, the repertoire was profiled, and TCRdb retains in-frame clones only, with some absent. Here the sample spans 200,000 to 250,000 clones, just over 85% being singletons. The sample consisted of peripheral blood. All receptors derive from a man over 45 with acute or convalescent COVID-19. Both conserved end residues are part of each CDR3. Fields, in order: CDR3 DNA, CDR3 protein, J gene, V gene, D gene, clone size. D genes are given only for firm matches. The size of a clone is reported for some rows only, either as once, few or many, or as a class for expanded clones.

CDR3nt: TGTGCCAGTAGTATTGAGGGGACTAGTCTTGCAGAGACCCAGTACTTC
CDR3aa: CASSIEGTSLAETQYF
j_gene: TRBJ2-5
v_gene: TRBV19
d_gene: TRBD2
abundance: -

CDR3nt: TGTGCCACGCGCGGGGCCTCTTTGAGCCCTAGGAGATACGAGCAGTACTTC
CDR3aa: CATRGASLSPRRYEQYF
j_gene: TRBJ2-7
v_gene: TRBV15
d_gene: -
abundance: -

CDR3nt: TGTGCCAGCAGTTTCACAGACTCCTACGAGCAGTACTTC
CDR3aa: CASSFTDSYEQYF
j_gene: TRBJ2-7
v_gene: TRBV28
d_gene: -
abundance: many

CDR3nt: TGTGCCAGTAGTATAGGCGGGGCACCCCTTAGGAACTACACCTTC
CDR3aa: CASSIGGAPLRNYTF
j_gene: TRBJ1-2
v_gene: TRBV19
d_gene: -
abundance: few

CDR3nt: TGTGCCAGCAGCTTGGCCCTGACAGGGATCACCGGGGAGCTGTTTTTT
CDR3aa: CASSLALTGITGELFF
j_gene: TRBJ2-2
v_gene: TRBV5-4
d_gene: TRBD1
abundance: -

CDR3nt: TGTGCCATCGGCCAGGGGGCAGATCAGCCCCAGCATTTT
CDR3aa: CAIGQGADQPQHF
j_gene: TRBJ1-5
v_gene: TRBV10-3
d_gene: TRBD1
abundance: -

CDR3nt: TGTGCCACCAGTGGTGGGACAGGGAACCAGCCCCAGCATTTT
CDR3aa: CATSGGTGNQPQHF
j_gene: TRBJ1-5
v_gene: TRBV24-1
d_gene: TRBD1
abundance: once

CDR3nt: TGTGCCAGCAGTTTCGGGGACACCGGGGAGCTGTTTTTT
CDR3aa: CASSFGDTGELFF
j_gene: TRBJ2-2
v_gene: TRBV6-4
d_gene: -
abundance: -

CDR3nt: TGTGCCAGCTCACCAATCCACATGAACACTGAAGCTTTCTTT
CDR3aa: CASSPIHMNTEAFF
j_gene: TRBJ1-1
v_gene: TRBV18
d_gene: -
abundance: -

CDR3nt: TGTGCCAGCAGCGCCAGCGGCGGAAAATACTCTGGGGCCAACGTCCTGACTTTC
CDR3aa: CASSASGGKYSGANVLTF
j_gene: TRBJ2-6
v_gene: TRBV2
d_gene: -
abundance: -

CDR3nt: TGTGCCAGCAGCTCGGGACAGGGGCAAGGCGAGCAGTACTTC
CDR3aa: CASSSGQGQGEQYF
j_gene: TRBJ2-7
v_gene: TRBV7-3
d_gene: TRBD1
abundance: -

CDR3nt: TGTGCCAGCAGCCGGGAGGGGTCTGTGGTTCCCCTCCACTTT
CDR3aa: CASSREGSVVPLHF
j_gene: TRBJ1-6
v_gene: TRBV5-5
d_gene: -
abundance: -

CDR3nt: TGTGCCAGTAGACCTCAGAACTCTGGAAACACCATATATTTT
CDR3aa: CASRPQNSGNTIYF
j_gene: TRBJ1-3
v_gene: TRBV19
d_gene: -
abundance: -

CDR3nt: TGTGCCAGTAAATATTCTACAGGTGGCACTGAAGCTTTCTTT
CDR3aa: CASKYSTGGTEAFF
j_gene: TRBJ1-1
v_gene: TRBV19
d_gene: -
abundance: -

CDR3nt: TGTGCCAGCAGCCGCGGGGTCTCGAGGACCCAGTACTTC
CDR3aa: CASSRGVSRTQYF
j_gene: TRBJ2-5
v_gene: TRBV5-6
d_gene: -
abundance: -

CDR3nt: TGTGCCTGGAGTGCAGGCACAGATACGCAGTATTTT
CDR3aa: CAWSAGTDTQYF
j_gene: TRBJ2-3
v_gene: TRBV30
d_gene: -
abundance: once

CDR3nt: TGTGCCAGCAGTGAACATCACAGGGTGTTTAGCAATCAGCCCCAGCATTTT
CDR3aa: CASSEHHRVFSNQPQHF
j_gene: TRBJ1-5
v_gene: TRBV2
d_gene: -
abundance: -

CDR3nt: TGTGCCAGTAGTCCTCGCCCTTGGGGACAGGGACCCAACGAGCAGTACTTC
CDR3aa: CASSPRPWGQGPNEQYF
j_gene: TRBJ2-7
v_gene: TRBV19
d_gene: TRBD1
abundance: -

CDR3nt: TGTGCCAGCTCACCAGGGAGGGTCCCTGAAGCTTTCTTT
CDR3aa: CASSPGRVPEAFF
j_gene: TRBJ1-1
v_gene: TRBV18
d_gene: -
abundance: once

CDR3nt: TGTGCCAGTTGGCAAGGTTCACAGATAGGTTTCCAGCCCCAGCATTTT
CDR3aa: CASWQGSQIGFQPQHF
j_gene: TRBJ1-5
v_gene: TRBV11-2
d_gene: -
abundance: -

CDR3nt: TGTGCCAGCAGCGTAGAGCCGACAGGCAACACCGGGGAGCTGTTTTTT
CDR3aa: CASSVEPTGNTGELFF
j_gene: TRBJ2-2
v_gene: TRBV9
d_gene: -
abundance: -

CDR3nt: TGTGCCAGCAGCTGGAAGGCGGGTCAGCCCCAGCATTTT
CDR3aa: CASSWKAGQPQHF
j_gene: TRBJ1-5
v_gene: TRBV7-6
d_gene: -
abundance: -

CDR3nt: TGTGCCAGCAGTGACGCTACGGATGGCTACACCTTC
CDR3aa: CASSDATDGYTF
j_gene: TRBJ1-2
v_gene: TRBV6-1
d_gene: -
abundance: -

CDR3nt: TGTGCCAGCAGCAGATCCACCGGGGAGCTGTTTTTT
CDR3aa: CASSRSTGELFF
j_gene: TRBJ2-2
v_gene: TRBV6-5
d_gene: -
abundance: once

CDR3nt: TGTGCCAGCAGCTTGGGACAGGGGGCTAGCGAGCAGTACTTC
CDR3aa: CASSLGQGASEQYF
j_gene: TRBJ2-7
v_gene: TRBV13
d_gene: TRBD1
abundance: -

CDR3nt: TGTGCCAGCAGCTTACTCGACAGCTATGGCTACACCTTC
CDR3aa: CASSLLDSYGYTF
j_gene: TRBJ1-2
v_gene: TRBV7-9
d_gene: -
abundance: -

CDR3nt: TGTGCCAGCAGGGATTTTCGGGGTCAGCCCCAGCATTTT
CDR3aa: CASRDFRGQPQHF
j_gene: TRBJ1-5
v_gene: TRBV6-6
d_gene: -
abundance: -

CDR3nt: TGCAGTGCTAGTGGGCTCGGGTCGGGGGACTATGGCTACACCTTC
CDR3aa: CSASGLGSGDYGYTF
j_gene: TRBJ1-2
v_gene: TRBV20-1
d_gene: -
abundance: once

CDR3nt: TGTGCCAGCAGCTTACCCGGGACAGGAAATGAAAAACTGTTTTTT
CDR3aa: CASSLPGTGNEKLFF
j_gene: TRBJ1-4
v_gene: TRBV5-4
d_gene: TRBD1
abundance: -

CDR3nt: TGTGCCAGCAGCCAAGCACAGACTATGAACACTGAAGCTTTCTTT
CDR3aa: CASSQAQTMNTEAFF
j_gene: TRBJ1-1
v_gene: TRBV3-1/TRBV3-2
d_gene: -
abundance: -

CDR3nt: TGTGCCAGCAGCTTCGGACAGGCACTTTATGGCTACACCTTC
CDR3aa: CASSFGQALYGYTF
j_gene: TRBJ1-2
v_gene: TRBV11-1
d_gene: TRBD1
abundance: -

CDR3nt: TGTGCCAGTAAGCAGGGGAATAACTATGGCTACACCTTC
CDR3aa: CASKQGNNYGYTF
j_gene: TRBJ1-2
v_gene: TRBV2
d_gene: -
abundance: -

CDR3nt: TGTGCCAGCAGCCTCAGGGTATCGGGAAACACCATATATTTT
CDR3aa: CASSLRVSGNTIYF
j_gene: TRBJ1-3
v_gene: TRBV3-1/TRBV3-2
d_gene: -
abundance: -

CDR3nt: TGTGCCAGCAGCTTATCGAGACAGCCCCAGCATTTT
CDR3aa: CASSLSRQPQHF
j_gene: TRBJ1-5
v_gene: TRBV7-8
d_gene: -
abundance: once

CDR3nt: TGCGCCAGCAGCCAGACGACAGGGGAGCTTTACACCATATATTTT
CDR3aa: CASSQTTGELYTIYF
j_gene: TRBJ1-3
v_gene: TRBV4-1
d_gene: TRBD1
abundance: once

CDR3nt: TGTGCCAGCAGCTCACCTGGAGGGAGGCAGTATTTT
CDR3aa: CASSSPGGRQYF
j_gene: TRBJ2-3
v_gene: TRBV7-3
d_gene: -
abundance: -

CDR3nt: TGTGCCACCAGCAGAGATCTAGGGGTCGGAGAGACCCAGTACTTC
CDR3aa: CATSRDLGVGETQYF
j_gene: TRBJ2-5
v_gene: TRBV15
d_gene: -
abundance: -

CDR3nt: TGTGCCAGCAGCCCTCAACCCCAGACCGGGGAGCTGTTTTTT
CDR3aa: CASSPQPQTGELFF
j_gene: TRBJ2-2
v_gene: TRBV9
d_gene: -
abundance: many

CDR3nt: TGTGCCAGCAGCGTCGGACACAATAATTCACCCCTCCACTTT
CDR3aa: CASSVGHNNSPLHF
j_gene: TRBJ1-6
v_gene: TRBV9
d_gene: -
abundance: -

CDR3nt: TGTGCCAGCAGCTTCTCCGGGGAGGGATGTTACTTC
CDR3aa: CASSFSGEGCYF
j_gene: TRBJ2-5
v_gene: TRBV7-2
d_gene: TRBD2
abundance: few

CDR3nt: TGTGCCAGCAGCCCTACGACAGGGAAAGAGACCCAGTACTTC
CDR3aa: CASSPTTGKETQYF
j_gene: TRBJ2-5
v_gene: TRBV3-1/TRBV3-2
d_gene: TRBD1
abundance: -

CDR3nt: TGCGCCAGCAGCTTGGAACCCCTCGCGGGTTCTGAAGCTTTCTTT
CDR3aa: CASSLEPLAGSEAFF
j_gene: TRBJ1-1
v_gene: TRBV5-1
d_gene: -
abundance: -

CDR3nt: TGTGCCATCTCGGGGGGGACACCTGAAGCTTTCTTT
CDR3aa: CAISGGTPEAFF
j_gene: TRBJ1-1
v_gene: TRBV6-6
d_gene: -
abundance: -

CDR3nt: TGTGCCAGCAGTCGACTGGTCGACACTGAAGCTTTCTTT
CDR3aa: CASSRLVDTEAFF
j_gene: TRBJ1-1
v_gene: TRBV6-2/TRBV6-3
d_gene: -
abundance: -

CDR3nt: TGTGCCAGCAGCTTAAGGAGGCGCGGACTAGCTGTCCAACGCAATGAGCAGTTCTTC
CDR3aa: CASSLRRRGLAVQRNEQFF
j_gene: TRBJ2-1
v_gene: TRBV11-2
d_gene: TRBD2
abundance: -